The source of this T cell receptor (beta chain) is a study of healthy donors' naive CD4 and CD8 T cells. Study-level results: Positive CDR3 charge linked to CD4+ cells, negative to CD8+ cells. Naive CD4+ and CD8+ cells reportedly differed in usage of most V and J genes. Homeostatic proliferation of naive T cells was not examined as a bias source.

In germline, CDR1 is MNHEY, CDR2 SVGAGI. V was clipped by 5 bases and J by 1 base, with 14 bases between them. The CDR3 runs 15 residues. A linear amplification protocol produced the TCR libraries from around 0.55 ug of total RNA. TCRdb itself ran the reads through MiXCR, one entry per CDR3 protein. Of approximately 180,000 distinct CDR3 sequences detected, 65% to 75% appear once; the ten largest clones hold less than 2.5%. About this clonotype: Its antigen is not known.

What was sequenced was naive CD4+ and CD8+ T cells sorted from blood, pooled from several donors. The clonotype was recovered from a pool of human donors in good health; the sample pools cells from several healthy donors. The V gene is TRBV6-5, the J gene TRBJ1-2; weak D call: TRBD1 (5 bases). This chain's CDR3 is CASSPGTDLNYGYTF. CDR3 in DNA: TGTGCCAGCAGTCCCGGGACGGACCTTAACTATGGCTACACCTTC.